This is a list of T cell receptor beta chains from one sample in a study of T-cell memory formation after mild COVID-19. In TCRdb, the 5' RACE reads were re-called with MiXCR into one record per CDR3 protein. This sample has roughly 300,000 distinct CDR3 sequences, with roughly 15% found just once. Sequences were obtained from PBMCs or a T cell subset sorted from them (not recorded which). Receptor source: a man between 18 and 35 years old who had mild COVID-19 (a few samples of this study predate the infection). Cell type and time point are not known. CDR3s include the opening cysteine and the closing phenylalanine or tryptophan. Each record gives: V gene, clone size, J gene, D gene, CDR3 protein, CDR3 DNA. D genes are given only for firm matches. The size of a clone is reported for some rows only, either as once, few or many, or as a class for expanded clones.

>TRBV12-3/TRBV12-4|few|TRBJ1-1|-
CASSWWRNTEAFF
TGTGCCAGCAGTTGGTGGCGGAACACTGAAGCTTTCTTT
>TRBV11-2|few|TRBJ2-5|-
CASSLEVFGTQYF
TGTGCCAGCAGCTTAGAAGTCTTCGGGACCCAGTACTTC
>TRBV5-1|-|TRBJ1-2|TRBD1
CASSLDRASGYTF
TGCGCCAGCAGCCTGGACAGGGCTAGTGGCTACACCTTC
>TRBV7-9|-|TRBJ2-2|-
CASSHPGRPNTGELFF
TGTGCCAGCAGCCACCCGGGACGCCCGAACACCGGGGAGCTGTTTTTT
>TRBV11-2|few|TRBJ1-6|TRBD1
CASSLDTGGNSPLHF
TGTGCCAGCAGCTTAGATACAGGGGGCAATTCACCCCTCCACTTT
>TRBV28|few|TRBJ2-7|-
CASSSVGERYGQYF
TGTGCCAGCAGTTCAGTCGGGGAAAGGTATGGGCAGTACTTC
>TRBV29-1|few|TRBJ2-3|TRBD2
CSVSSGSTDTQYF
TGCAGCGTTTCTAGCGGGAGCACAGATACGCAGTATTTT
>TRBV25-1|few|TRBJ2-7|-
CASSEVPQNRVSEQYF
TGTGCCAGCAGTGAAGTTCCGCAAAACAGGGTTTCCGAGCAGTACTTC
>TRBV18|few|TRBJ1-2|-
CASSPHNYGYTF
TGTGCCAGCTCACCTCACAACTATGGCTACACCTTC
>TRBV6-5|-|TRBJ1-1|-
CASSYLAEAFF
TGTGCCAGCAGTTACCTAGCTGAAGCTTTCTTT
>TRBV6-6|few|TRBJ1-2|TRBD1
CASSYGRGRSTYGYTF
TGTGCCAGCAGTTACGGCAGGGGGAGGTCTACCTATGGCTACACCTTC
>TRBV12-3/TRBV12-4|few|TRBJ2-7|TRBD2
CASSSTSGGSEQYF
TGTGCCAGCAGCTCGACTAGCGGGGGGTCGGAGCAGTACTTC
>TRBV20-1|-|TRBJ1-5|-
CSARDRANSNQPQHF
TGCAGTGCTAGAGATCGAGCAAATAGCAATCAGCCCCAGCATTTT
>TRBV6-5|few|TRBJ1-1|-
CASSYSAGLATEAFF
TGTGCCAGCAGTTACTCCGCCGGGTTAGCCACTGAAGCTTTCTTT
>TRBV7-6|few|TRBJ1-4|-
CASSLGPAEKLFF
TGTGCCAGCAGCTTAGGGCCAGCGGAAAAACTGTTTTTT
>TRBV29-1|-|TRBJ2-4|-
CTLRTSQDGGDRDLAKNIQYF
TGCACCCTGAGAACCTCCCAGGACGGAGGGGATCGGGATCTAGCCAAAAACATTCAGTACTTC
>TRBV5-1|few|TRBJ1-2|-
CASSLGGGSYGYTF
TGCGCCAGCAGCTTGGGAGGGGGAAGCTATGGCTACACCTTC
>TRBV20-1|few|TRBJ1-6|TRBD1
CSAGDRVNNSPLHF
TGCAGTGCTGGGGACAGGGTCAATAATTCACCCCTCCACTTT
>TRBV12-3/TRBV12-4|-|TRBJ2-7|-
CASTWGSTYEQYF
TGTGCCAGCACCTGGGGCAGTACCTACGAGCAGTACTTC
>TRBV20-1|-|TRBJ1-1|-
CSASGEVVGTEAFF
TGCAGTGCTAGTGGCGAGGTCGTGGGCACTGAAGCTTTCTTT
>TRBV6-5|many|TRBJ1-2|-
CASSRGGYGYTF
TGTGCCAGCAGCCGGGGAGGATATGGCTACACCTTC
>TRBV7-3|many|TRBJ2-5|-
CASSLHRTQETQYF
TGTGCCAGCAGCTTACACAGGACCCAAGAGACCCAGTACTTC
>TRBV3-1|-|TRBJ2-5|-
CASSQDEGPKETQYF
TGTGCCAGCAGCCAAGATGAGGGCCCGAAGGAGACCCAGTACTTC
>TRBV6-5|many|TRBJ2-3|-
CASSRNSGFIDTQYF
TGTGCCAGCAGCCGCAACTCGGGCTTCATAGATACGCAGTATTTT
>TRBV6-5|many|TRBJ1-2|-
CASSYSNAGGLGYTF
TGTGCCAGCAGTTACTCGAATGCCGGCGGCTTGGGCTACACCTTC
>TRBV20-1|-|TRBJ1-2|-
CSARQDYGYTF
TGCAGTGCTCGACAGGACTATGGCTACACCTTC
>TRBV6-2/TRBV6-3|-|TRBJ1-5|-
CASSYSPSGNQPQHF
TGTGCCAGCAGTTACTCTCCCTCAGGCAATCAGCCCCAGCATTTT
>TRBV5-1|few|TRBJ1-2|-
CASKSKTGTDASGNTF
TGCGCCAGCAAATCAAAGACCGGGACCGACGCCTCGGGGAACACCTTC
>TRBV19|-|TRBJ1-1|TRBD1
CASSLRTGMNTEAFF
TGTGCCAGTAGTCTCAGGACAGGTATGAACACTGAAGCTTTCTTT
>TRBV5-1|many|TRBJ1-2|-
CASSRGIRSGGYTF
TGCGCCAGCAGCCGGGGGATCCGAAGTGGGGGCTACACCTTC
>TRBV6-5|-|TRBJ1-6|-
CASRGLTYNSPLHF
TGTGCCAGCAGAGGACTTACCTATAATTCACCCCTCCACTTT
>TRBV5-1|few|TRBJ2-2|TRBD1
CASSLGTGITGELFF
TGCGCCAGCAGCTTGGGGACAGGGATCACCGGGGAGCTGTTTTTT
>TRBV4-3|few|TRBJ2-1|-
CASSQDWHNEQFF
TGCGCCAGCAGCCAAGACTGGCACAATGAGCAGTTCTTC
>TRBV6-2/TRBV6-3|few|TRBJ2-5|-
CASVRRPIQETQYF
TGTGCCAGCGTCCGCCGACCGATACAAGAGACCCAGTACTTC
>TRBV9|-|TRBJ2-7|TRBD1
CASSGGTGETYEQYF
TGTGCCAGCAGCGGGGGGACAGGGGAAACCTACGAGCAGTACTTC
>TRBV20-1|-|TRBJ1-2|-
CSAGGMVYGYTF
TGCAGTGCCGGGGGCATGGTGTACGGCTACACCTTC
>TRBV15|many|TRBJ2-5|-
CATAKRDQETQYF
TGTGCCACCGCCAAGAGGGACCAAGAGACCCAGTACTTC
>TRBV7-9|-|TRBJ2-1|TRBD1
CASSPRDRSYNEQFF
TGTGCCAGCAGCCCAAGGGACAGATCCTACAATGAGCAGTTCTTC
>TRBV6-4|many|TRBJ2-6|-
CASSNAVSGANVLTF
TGTGCCAGCAGTAACGCGGTGTCAGGGGCCAACGTCCTGACTTTC
>TRBV2|-|TRBJ2-7|-
CASSAPVGLSYEQYF
TGTGCCAGCAGTGCCCCCGTGGGGCTTTCCTACGAGCAGTACTTC
>TRBV20-1|many|TRBJ2-1|TRBD1
CSARDLTGYYNEQFF
TGCAGTGCTAGAGATTTGACAGGGTACTACAATGAGCAGTTCTTC
>TRBV27|few|TRBJ2-7|-
CATRAVTYEQYF
TGTGCCACCCGGGCTGTGACCTACGAGCAGTACTTC
>TRBV5-1|few|TRBJ2-1|TRBD2
CASLTSSGDANEQFF
TGCGCCAGCCTAACCTCTAGCGGGGATGCCAATGAGCAGTTCTTC
>TRBV7-2|many|TRBJ2-1|TRBD2
CASRGSSGSYNEQFF
TGTGCCAGCAGGGGATCTAGCGGGAGCTACAATGAGCAGTTCTTC
>TRBV20-1|many|TRBJ1-2|-
CSARVTSGGYTF
TGCAGTGCTAGAGTAACCTCGGGCGGCTACACCTTC
>TRBV5-1|-|TRBJ2-3|TRBD2
CASSIAGGPQDTQYF
TGCGCCAGCAGCATTGCGGGGGGGCCCCAAGATACGCAGTATTTT